A single sample gave rise to the 20 T cell receptor beta chains below, sequenced in a study of T-cell reconstitution after alpha-beta-depleted transplantation in children. Preparing the TCRbeta library involved the use of unique molecular identifiers. TCRdb reprocessed the PCR reads via MiXCR and lists one record per CDR3 protein. Of roughly 200,000 distinct CDR3 sequences in the sample, roughly 11% were seen once. The input for sequencing was PBMCs, taken before TCRalphabeta/CD19-depleted stem cell transplant. These receptors were obtained from a child less than two years old with acute myeloid leukemia, due to receive a stem cell transplant.

This clonotype showed up many times. The junction shows a germline mismatch at one end, possibly a read error. V and J are TRBV16 and TRBJ1-1; D gene ambiguous. The CDR3 loop spans 12 amino acids. In germline, CDR1 is KGHSY, CDR2 FQNENV. For the CDR3, the DNA is TGTGCCAGCAGCCAATCCACCCCAAGGCAGGACTTT. It yields the protein CASSQSTPRQDF.

The sample holds a few counts of this clonotype. The chain links TRBV11-2 to TRBJ2-5; maybe TRBD1 (5 bases). This CDR3 contains 20 residues. Germline-derived CDR1 and CDR2 are SGHAT and FQNNGV. Trimming removed 2 bases at V and 5 bases at J, with 30 bases between. The CDR3 protein is CASSLYFGGQGKPNRETQYF. The DNA for the CDR3 is TGTGCCAGCAGCTTATATTTTGGTGGGCAGGGAAAGCCTAATAGGGAGACCCAGTACTTC.

The chain joins TRBV6-4 to TRBJ1-1; weak D call: TRBD1 (5 bases). Germline CDR1 is MRHNA and CDR2 is SNTAGT. Trimming stripped 4 bases from V and 4 bases from J, with 13 bases between. The CDR3 is 14 amino acids. The CDR3 coding sequence is TGTGCCAGCAGTGTCCGGGGGAGTTCCACTGAAGCTTTCTTT. Amino acid sequence: CASSVRGSSTEAFF.

V gene TRBV20-1 combines with J gene TRBJ1-1; tentatively, D is TRBD1 (5 bases). Germline values: CDR1 DFQATT, CDR2 SNEGSKA (reference sequence). V dropped 0 bases and J dropped 5 bases, with 16 bases sitting between them. The CDR3 sequence is 15 residues long. The DNA for the CDR3 is TGCAGTGCTAGAGATAACACAGGACCAGGGACTGAAGCTTTCTTT. This codes for CSARDNTGPGTEAFF.

This clonotype was observed at least ten times. The CDR3 is CASSWTGGDRETYEQYF. As DNA, the CDR3 is TGTGCCAGCTCTTGGACAGGGGGTGATCGGGAGACCTACGAGCAGTACTTC. The genes are TRBV28 and TRBJ2-7; 10 positions match TRBD1. The length of the CDR3 is 17 residues. V lost 8 bases to trimming and J lost 2 bases; unmatched junction nucleotides: 15. Per the germline V gene, CDR1 is MDHEN and CDR2 is SYDVKM.

To note about this clonotype: A much larger clone lies one base from this, so it may be a read error. The chain couples TRBV11-2 to TRBJ2-5, with unresolved D. This CDR3 comprises 15 residues. Germline assignment: CDR1 SGHAT and CDR2 FQNNGV. CDR3 sequence reads: CASSSPSTLKEAQYF. The CDR3 DNA reads TGTGCCAGCAGCTCACCGTCGACCCTTAAAGAGGCCCAGTACTTC.

The sample holds many counts of this clonotype. V is TRBV9 and J is TRBJ2-4, with 7 bases lining up with TRBD1. Trimming removed 4 bases from V and 7 bases from J; junction bases left unmatched: 8. The CDR3 spans 14 residues. CDR1 is SGDLS and CDR2 is YYNGEE in the germline V gene. The CDR3 DNA is TGTGCCAGCAGCCCCGCTTACAGGGGTAACATTCAGTACTTC. It codes for CASSPAYRGNIQYF.

This chain links TRBV19 with TRBJ2-1; 14 bases match TRBD2. The CDR3 spans 20 residues. Germline-derived CDR1 and CDR2 are LNHDA and SQIVND (reference sequence). The V gene end was trimmed by 5 bases and the J gene end by 0 bases; junction bases not matched to a gene: 12. The CDR3 is CASSPQGTSGSPSSYNEQFF. CDR3 DNA sequence: TGTGCCAGTAGTCCCCAAGGGACTAGCGGGAGCCCTAGCTCCTACAATGAGCAGTTCTTC. The full variable domain, rest sourced from reference TRBV19 and TRBJ2-1, is DGGITQSPKYLFRKEGQNVTLSCEQNLNHDAMYWYRQDPGQGLRLIYYSQIVNDFQKGDIAEGYSVSREKKESFPLTVTSAQKNPTAFYLCASSPQGTSGSPSSYNEQFFGPGTRLTVL.

Ten or more counts support this clonotype. The chain joins TRBV28 to TRBJ2-1; 9 bases map to TRBD2. This CDR3 has 16 residues. Germline V gene sequence: CDR1 MDHEN, CDR2 SYDVKM. Germline trimming cut 7 bases from V and 0 bases from J; bases unmatched to any gene: 7. CDR3 in DNA: TGTGCCAGCAATCCTAGCGGGGTTTTCTCCTACAATGAGCAGTTCTTC. Encoded protein: CASNPSGVFSYNEQFF.

In its sample, this clonotype was seen many times. CDR3 nucleotide sequence: TGCGCCAGCAGCCCGCGAGCGGGAAACCCCAAAAACATTCAGTACTTC. Translating it yields CASSPRAGNPKNIQYF. This chain uses TRBV5-1 with TRBJ2-4, with TRBD2 identical over 7 bases. Germline V gene sequence: CDR1 SGHRS, CDR2 YFSETQ. This CDR3 is 16 amino acids long. With V trimmed by 4 bases and J by 2 bases, 9 bases remained unmatched. The whole variable domain, filled in from reference TRBV5-1 and TRBJ2-4, reads KAGVTQTPRYLIKTRGQQVTLSCSPISGHRSVSWYQQTPGQGLQFLFEYFSETQRNKGNFPGRFSGRQFSNSRSEMNVSTLELGDSALYLCASSPRAGNPKNIQYFGAGTRLSVL.

This clonotype was recorded at least ten times. V is TRBV12-3 or TRBV12-4 and J is TRBJ1-3; TRBD1 is a possible D gene (5 bases). V shed 10 bases and J shed 5 bases, with 27 bases lying between them. CDR3 size: 17 residues. The CDR3 region has the DNA TGTGCCATATCGCCCTTTATTCGACAGAACCAAAGAAACACCATATATTTT. This translates into CAISPFIRQNQRNTIYF.

The sample holds many counts of this clonotype. The CDR3 spells CASSQGTSGANVLTF. CDR3 sequence (DNA): TGCGCCAGCAGCCAAGGGACTTCTGGGGCCAACGTCCTGACTTTC. This chain connects TRBV5-1 to TRBJ2-6; a possible D gene is TRBD2 (6 bases). Trimming took off 4 bases at V and 1 base at J, with 9 bases between the two ends. Per the germline V gene, CDR1 is SGHRS and CDR2 is YFSETQ. This CDR3 contains 15 residues.

In this sample, this clonotype turned up many times. This chain uses TRBV5-5 with TRBJ2-1; maybe TRBD2 (6 bases). This CDR3 is 13 amino acids long. CDR1 and CDR2 from the germline V gene are SGHKS and YYEKEE (reference sequence). With 7 bases removed from V and 4 bases from J, the gap between germline ends came to 12 bases. This chain's CDR3 is CASVASVYNEQFF. CDR3 DNA: TGTGCCAGCGTGGCTAGCGTTTACAATGAGCAGTTCTTC.

This clonotype showed up many times. The chain combines TRBV12-3 or TRBV12-4 with TRBJ2-1; D uncertain. Trimming left V 6 bases short and J 7 bases short, with 13 bases between. The CDR3 totals 13 residues. This CDR3 is CASRLPDANEQFF. CDR3 in DNA: TGTGCCAGCAGACTCCCCGATGCGAATGAGCAGTTCTTC.

This clonotype was recorded at least ten times. V gene TRBV20-1 combines with J gene TRBJ1-4, with D unresolved. V was shortened by 2 bases and J by 4 bases, with 8 bases between the two germline ends. Germline V CDR1 and CDR2: DFQATT, SNEGSKA (reference sequence). This CDR3 is built from 13 residues. The CDR3, as DNA: TGCAGTGCTAGATACGGCCTTAATGAAAAACTGTTTTTT. Protein: CSARYGLNEKLFF.

This clonotype has a count of ten or more. The chain recombines TRBV5-1 with TRBJ2-6, with D possibly being TRBD1 (6 bases). Trimming left V 6 bases short and J 0 bases short, with 10 bases between. The length of the CDR3 is 15 residues. Germline V gene sequence: CDR1 SGHRS, CDR2 YFSETQ. Here the CDR3 reads CASTDSFSGANVLTF. DNA of the CDR3: TGCGCCAGCACGGACAGTTTCTCTGGGGCCAACGTCCTGACTTTC.

This clonotype showed up many times. The chain carries TRBV5-1 and TRBJ2-7; 9 bases match TRBD2. Trimming removed 3 bases from V and 3 bases from J; junction bases left unmatched: 7. Germline CDR1 is SGHRS and CDR2 is YFSETQ. The CDR3 is 15 amino acids. The CDR3 nucleotides are TGCGCCAGCAGCTCCCGGGAGCGGGGGGACTACGAGCAGTACTTC. Amino acid sequence: CASSSRERGDYEQYF.

Turning to this clonotype: This may be a read error, as it is one base from a much larger clone. The chain has TRBV20-1 and TRBJ1-2; possible D gene TRBD1, 5 bases. Germline-derived CDR1 and CDR2 are DFQATT and SNEGSKA (reference sequence). This CDR3 is 14 amino acids long. In DNA, the CDR3 is TGCAGTGCTTCCGGGACGACATTCCGGTATGGCGACACCTTC. Translated, it gives CSASGTTFRYGDTF.

This rearrangement joins TRBV28 to TRBJ2-7; tentative D call: TRBD2 (5 bases). Trimming removed 6 bases from V and 3 bases from J, with 9 bases in between. Germline V gene sequence: CDR1 MDHEN, CDR2 SYDVKM. The CDR3 consists of 12 residues. CDR3 DNA sequence: TGTGCCAGCAGCCGAGGGTTCTACGAGCAGTACTTC. Residues: CASSRGFYEQYF.

CDR3 bases: TGTGCCAGTAGTAAGGGCCAATCCGCAGATACGCAGTATTTT. This gives the protein CASSKGQSADTQYF. The chain combines TRBV19 with TRBJ2-3; D not resolved. This CDR3 is built from 14 residues. CDR1 is LNHDA, CDR2 SQIVND, per germline (reference sequence). Trimming shortened V by 4 bases and J by 4 bases, and 12 bases separated the two germline ends.